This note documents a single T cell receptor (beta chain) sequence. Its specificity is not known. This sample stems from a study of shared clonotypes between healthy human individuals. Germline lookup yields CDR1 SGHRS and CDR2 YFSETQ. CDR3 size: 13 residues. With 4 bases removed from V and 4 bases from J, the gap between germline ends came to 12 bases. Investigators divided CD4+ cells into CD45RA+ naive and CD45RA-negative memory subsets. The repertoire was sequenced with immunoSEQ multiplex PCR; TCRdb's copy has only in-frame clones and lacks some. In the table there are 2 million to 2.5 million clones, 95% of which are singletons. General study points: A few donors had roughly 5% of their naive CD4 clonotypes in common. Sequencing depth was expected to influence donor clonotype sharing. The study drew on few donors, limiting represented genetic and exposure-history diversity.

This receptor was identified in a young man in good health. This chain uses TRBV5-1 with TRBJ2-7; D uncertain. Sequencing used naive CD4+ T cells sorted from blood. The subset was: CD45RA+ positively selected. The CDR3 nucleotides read TGCGCCAGCAGCGAGGCACGGATTTACGAGCAGTACTTC. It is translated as CASSEARIYEQYF.